This T cell receptor beta chain was documented in a study of human T cells and chemical hapten exposure. Study-wide results and caveats: Significantly more large CDR3 similarity clusters were formed by expanded TCRs than by controls.

One entry per CDR3 protein, called by TCRdb with MiXCR from the RACE reads. The sample lists roughly 180,000 distinct CDR3 sequences; 20% to 25% were seen once. Details on this clonotype: Its matching antigen is unknown.

Time point defined: patch test 1, 2 weeks after DPC sensitization. Treatment meaning: therapeutic diphenylcyclopropenone sensitization with weekly scalp DPC. Germline V lookup: CDR1 DFQATT, CDR2 SNEGSKA (reference sequence). V gave up 6 bases and J gave up 9 bases, with 24 bases separating them. This CDR3 is 15 amino acids long. The chain uses TRBV20-1 and TRBJ2-1; tentatively, D is TRBD2 (5 bases). The receptor was derived from a woman between 50 and 59 years old with alopecia areata. Some clones in this sample may be carry-over from other donors' samples. Source: whole blood, taken in connection with sensitization to the hapten diphenylcyclopropenone (DPC). In DNA, the CDR3 is TGCAGTGCCATGTCGAGTCGGGGTCCCTACGGTGAGCAGTTCTTC. Its protein is CSAMSSRGPYGEQFF.